The 13 T cell receptor beta chains below all came from one sample that was sequenced in a study of blood T cell repertoires in COVID-19. The assay was immunoSEQ multiplex PCR, and TCRdb's table has in-frame clones only and misses some. The data show 100,000 to 150,000 clones, around 82% seen once. The source material was peripheral blood. The receptors were gathered from a woman aged 25 to 39 who had recovered from COVID-19.

This clone was seen only a few times. This chain uses TRBV11-2 with TRBJ1-1; TRBD1 matches 12 bases. Trimming took 5 bases from V and 11 from J; bases not matched to a gene: 9. In germline, CDR1 is SGHAT, CDR2 FQNNGV. CDR3 length: 14 amino acids. The CDR3 reads CASSRPGQGALAFF. The CDR3 nucleotides read TGTGCCAGCAGCCGTCCGGGACAGGGGGCGCTTGCTTTCTTT.

This clone has a single count. J is TRBJ2-1 and V is TRBV19, with 8 bases identical to TRBD1. Germline trimming cut 5 bases from V and 10 bases from J; bases unmatched to any gene: 16. This CDR3 region has 16 residues. From germline, CDR1 is LNHDA and CDR2 SQIVND (reference sequence). Written as DNA, the CDR3 is TGTGCCAGTAGTTTCCCCCCGGGACAGGCCACCCGAGAGCAGTTCTTC. It codes for CASSFPPGQATREQFF.

The gene calls are TRBV12-3 or TRBV12-4 and TRBJ1-3; D not resolved. Trimming removed 7 bases from V and 2 bases from J, with 9 bases in between. The CDR3 contains 13 residues. The DNA of the CDR3 is TGTGCCAGCACATCGGGAGCTGGAAACACCATATATTTT. It is translated as CASTSGAGNTIYF.

This sequence joins TRBV25-1 and TRBJ1-1, with TRBD1 as a possible D gene (5 bases). Germline loops: CDR1 MGHDK, CDR2 SYGVNS. The V gene lost 2 bases and the J gene lost 6 bases, with 10 bases spanning the gap. The CDR3 runs 13 residues. The CDR3 DNA reads as TGTGCCAGCAGTGAAGGGGGGTACGCTGAAGCTTTCTTT. It codes for CASSEGGYAEAFF.

This clone was seen a handful of times. The chain employs TRBV6-1 and TRBJ1-5; D not resolved. The V and J ends lost 1 base and 0 bases respectively, with 7 bases between them. CDR1 is MNHNS, CDR2 SASEGT, per germline. This CDR3 has 15 residues. CDR3 sequence (DNA): TGTGCCAGCAGTGAAGATGGACTTAGCAATCAGCCCCAGCATTTT. Amino acids: CASSEDGLSNQPQHF.

This chain joins TRBV18 and TRBJ2-1; 12 nucleotides agree with TRBD2. CDR3 length: 14 residues. The V gene's germline CDR1 is KGHSH and CDR2 LQKENI. Trimming at V came to 4 bases and at J to 7 bases, leaving 2 bases not matched to a gene. CDR3 nucleotides: TGTGCCAGCTCACGGCTAGCGGGAGGGAATGAGCAGTTCTTC. This sequence encodes CASSRLAGGNEQFF.

The chain carries TRBV5-5 and TRBJ1-3; D gene ambiguous. Germline loops: CDR1 SGHKS, CDR2 YYEKEE (reference sequence). The CDR3 extends over 14 amino acids. V shed 0 bases and J shed 0 bases, with 4 bases lying between them. CDR3 DNA sequence: TGTGCCAGCAGCTTGGAGAGCTCTGGAAACACCATATATTTT. Translated, it gives CASSLESSGNTIYF.

The CDR3 nucleotides read TGTGCCAGCGGGGGTTGGGGGGGGATCGAACAGCCCCAGCATTTT. Amino acids: CASGGWGGIEQPQHF. V gene TRBV2 combines with J gene TRBJ1-5; a weak D match, TRBD1 (5 bases). CDR3 length: 15 amino acids. V lost 8 bases to trimming and J lost 7 bases, with 21 bases between them. CDR1 and CDR2 (germline): SNHLY, FYNNEI.

V is TRBV10-3 and J is TRBJ1-2; D remains unclear. CDR3 length: 12 amino acids. Germline V gives CDR1 ENHRY, CDR2 SYGVKD. The ends were cut back, 2 bases at V and 4 bases at J, with 5 bases in the middle. The CDR3 loop is CAISEEVYGYTF. The DNA of the CDR3 is TGTGCCATCAGTGAGGAGGTCTATGGCTACACCTTC.

V and J are TRBV4-1 and TRBJ2-7; 8 nucleotides line up with TRBD1. CDR3 length: 18 amino acids. Germline V gives CDR1 MGHRA, CDR2 YSYEKL. V lost 1 base and J lost 0; bases outside the gene matches: 11. This CDR3 reads CASSQVISGGFSSYEQYF. For the CDR3, the DNA is TGCGCCAGCAGCCAAGTGATTTCAGGGGGCTTTAGCTCCTACGAGCAGTACTTC.

The chain recombines TRBV3-1 (or the pseudogene TRBV3-2) with TRBJ1-6; weak D call: TRBD1 (5 bases). Between the trimmed V and J ends, which lost 8 bases and 8 bases, there was a span of 13 bases. CDR1 is LGHDT, CDR2 YNNKEL, per germline (reference sequence). The CDR3 contains 13 residues. The CDR3 DNA sequence: TGTGCCAGCGGGGCGAGCATGGATTCACCCCTCCACTTT. Its translation is CASGASMDSPLHF.

This sequence joins TRBV9 and TRBJ1-1, with TRBD1 matching over 11 bases. The CDR3 is made up of 16 amino acids. Unmatched junction bases numbered 6, after V lost 0 bases and J lost 5 bases. The germline CDR1 and CDR2 sequences are SGDLS and YYNGEE. Here the CDR3 reads CASSVVPDRGRTEAFF. Here the CDR3 DNA reads TGTGCCAGCAGCGTAGTCCCGGACAGGGGGCGTACTGAAGCTTTCTTT.

The rearrangement links TRBV7-9 to TRBJ2-1; 7 bases match TRBD1. Germline-derived CDR1 and CDR2 are SEHNR and FQNEAQ (reference sequence). V shed 5 bases, J shed 3 bases, and the junction held 13 bases outside the gene matches. The CDR3 is 17 residues long. CDR3 amino acids: CASSNPTGKGFYNEQFF. DNA of the CDR3: TGTGCCAGCAGCAACCCGACAGGGAAAGGGTTCTACAATGAGCAGTTCTTC.